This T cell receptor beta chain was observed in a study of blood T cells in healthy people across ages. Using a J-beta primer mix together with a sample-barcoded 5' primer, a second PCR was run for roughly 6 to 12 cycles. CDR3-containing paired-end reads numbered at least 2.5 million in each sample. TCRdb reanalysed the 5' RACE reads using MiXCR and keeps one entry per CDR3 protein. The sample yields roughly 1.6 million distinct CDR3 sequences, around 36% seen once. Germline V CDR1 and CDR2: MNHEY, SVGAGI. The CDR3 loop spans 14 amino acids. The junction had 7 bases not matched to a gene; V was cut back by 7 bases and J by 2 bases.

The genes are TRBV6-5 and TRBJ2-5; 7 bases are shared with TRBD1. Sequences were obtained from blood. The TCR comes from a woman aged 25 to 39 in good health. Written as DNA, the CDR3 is TGTGCCAGCACCCCAACAGGGGCACAAGAGACCCAGTACTTC. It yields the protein CASTPTGAQETQYF.